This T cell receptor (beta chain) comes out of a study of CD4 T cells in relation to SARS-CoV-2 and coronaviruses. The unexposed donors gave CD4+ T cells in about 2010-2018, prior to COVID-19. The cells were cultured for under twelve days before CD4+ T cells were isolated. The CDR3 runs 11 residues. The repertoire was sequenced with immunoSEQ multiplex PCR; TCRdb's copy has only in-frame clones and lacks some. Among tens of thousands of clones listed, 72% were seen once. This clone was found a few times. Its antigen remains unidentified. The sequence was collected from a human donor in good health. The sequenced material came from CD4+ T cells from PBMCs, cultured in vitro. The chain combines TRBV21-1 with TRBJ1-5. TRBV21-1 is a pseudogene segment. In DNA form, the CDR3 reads TGTGCCAGCACCGGACGGTGGCCCCAGCATTTT. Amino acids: CASTGRWPQHF.